This T cell receptor (beta chain) was obtained from a study of blood T cell repertoires in COVID-19. Study-level information: The United States, Italy and Spain were the sources of the acute and convalescent COVID-19 samples. Sample material is recorded as cDNA or gDNA derived from T cells, B-cell-depleted T cells, or PBMCs.

The CDR3 is 15 residues long. The ends lost 2 bases at V and 5 bases at J; junction bases unmatched: 6. Germline lookup yields CDR1 MDHEN and CDR2 SYDVKM. In the source study's methods: How many nucleated cells were present was estimated from reference gene primer amplification. The table came from immunoSEQ multiplex PCR; TCRdb's copy has only in-frame clones and leaves some out. The V and J calls and the clone size are those of that table, but D and trimming were determined from the DNA. The sample carries 340,000 or so clones, 80% to 90% recorded once. This clonotype originated in a man between 50 and 59 years old with active or convalescent COVID-19. V is TRBV28 and J is TRBJ2-5; 9 bases are shared with TRBD1. Sequencing was carried out using peripheral blood. The CDR3 DNA is TGTGCCAGCAGTTTAATGGCGACAGGGGGGGAGACCCAGTACTTC. As protein: CASSLMATGGETQYF.